This paragraph covers one T cell receptor beta chain sequence. What it recognizes is unknown. The beta constant-region primer was an equimolar mix of two oligonucleotides covering TRBC1 and TRBC2. TCRdb processed the UMI-ligation and nested PCR reads anew with MiXCR; each CDR3 protein has one entry. The profile shows around 160,000 distinct CDR3 sequences, more than 15% of them singletons. The data originate from a study of naive and memory T cell subsets. Study-level findings and limits: Especially in CD8 cells, naive repertoires contained a few larger clonotypes, possibly CD45RA-re-expressing memory cells.

The source is a human donor in good health. Sequenced material: naive CD4+ T cells from blood.

CDR3: CASSQRPGLAGNEQFF. The CDR3 coding sequence is TGCGCCAGCAGCCAGCGTCCGGGACTAGCGGGGAATGAGCAGTTCTTC. The chain is built from TRBV4-1 and TRBJ2-1; 13 bases agree with TRBD2. V gave up 3 bases and J gave up 7 bases; unmatched junction bases: 6. The germline CDR1 and CDR2 sequences are MGHRA and YSYEKL. The CDR3 covers 16 residues.